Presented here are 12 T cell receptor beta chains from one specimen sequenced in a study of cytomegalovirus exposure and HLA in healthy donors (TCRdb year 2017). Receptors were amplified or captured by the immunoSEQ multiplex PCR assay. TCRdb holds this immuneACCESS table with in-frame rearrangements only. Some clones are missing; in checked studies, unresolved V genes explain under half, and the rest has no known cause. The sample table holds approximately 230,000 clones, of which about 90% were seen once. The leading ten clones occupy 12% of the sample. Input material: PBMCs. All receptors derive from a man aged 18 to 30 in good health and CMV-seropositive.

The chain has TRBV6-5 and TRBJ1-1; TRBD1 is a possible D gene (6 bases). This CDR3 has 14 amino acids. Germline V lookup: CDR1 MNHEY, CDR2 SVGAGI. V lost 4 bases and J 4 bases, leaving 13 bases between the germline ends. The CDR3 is CASSSQGITTEAFF. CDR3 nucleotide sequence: TGTGCCAGCAGTTCACAGGGAATCACCACTGAAGCTTTCTTT.

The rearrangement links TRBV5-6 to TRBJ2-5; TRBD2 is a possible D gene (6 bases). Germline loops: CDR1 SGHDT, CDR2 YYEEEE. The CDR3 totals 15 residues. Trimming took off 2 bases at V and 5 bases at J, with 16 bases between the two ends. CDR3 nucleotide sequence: TGTGCCAGCAGCTTCTTGGAGGGCTCACGGGAGACCCAGTACTTC. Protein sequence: CASSFLEGSRETQYF.

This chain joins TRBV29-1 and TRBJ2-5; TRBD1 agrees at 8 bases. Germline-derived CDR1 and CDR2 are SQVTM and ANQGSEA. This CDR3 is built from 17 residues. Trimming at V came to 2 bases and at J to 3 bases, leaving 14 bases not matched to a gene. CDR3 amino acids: CSVEHPTGESREETQYF. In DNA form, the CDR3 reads TGCAGCGTTGAACATCCGACAGGGGAAAGTCGGGAAGAGACCCAGTACTTC.

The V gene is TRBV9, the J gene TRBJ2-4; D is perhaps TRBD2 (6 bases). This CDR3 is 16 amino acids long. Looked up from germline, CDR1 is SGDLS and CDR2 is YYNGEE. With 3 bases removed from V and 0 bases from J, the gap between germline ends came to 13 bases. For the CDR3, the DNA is TGTGCCAGCAGCGCGCATGGGGGACTAGCCAAAAACATTCAGTACTTC. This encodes CASSAHGGLAKNIQYF. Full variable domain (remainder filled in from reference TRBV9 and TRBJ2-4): DSGVTQTPKHLITATGQRVTLRCSPRSGDLSVYWYQQSLDQGLQFLIQYYNGEERAKGNILERFSAQQFPDLHSELNLSSLELGDSALYFCASSAHGGLAKNIQYFGAGTRLSVL.

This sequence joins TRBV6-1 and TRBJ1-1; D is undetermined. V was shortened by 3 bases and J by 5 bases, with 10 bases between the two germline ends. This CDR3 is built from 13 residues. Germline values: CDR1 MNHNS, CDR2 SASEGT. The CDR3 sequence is CASSEGDRTEAFF. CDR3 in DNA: TGTGCCAGCAGTGAGGGAGATCGGACTGAAGCTTTCTTT.

In DNA form, the CDR3 reads TGTGCCAGCAGCTTACGGGAGACCGGGGAGCTGTTTTTT. It codes for CASSLRETGELFF. The rearrangement links TRBV7-6 to TRBJ2-2; the D gene is possibly TRBD2 (6 bases). Looked up from germline, CDR1 is SGHVS and CDR2 is FNYEAQ. CDR3 length: 13 residues. The V and J ends lost 2 bases and 5 bases respectively, with 6 bases between them.

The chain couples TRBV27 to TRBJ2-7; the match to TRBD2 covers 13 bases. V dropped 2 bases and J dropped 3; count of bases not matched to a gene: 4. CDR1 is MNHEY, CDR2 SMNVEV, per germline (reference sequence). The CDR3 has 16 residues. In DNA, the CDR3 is TGTGCCAGCAGTTTAAAGGGACTAGCGGGAAGCTACGAGCAGTACTTC. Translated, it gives CASSLKGLAGSYEQYF.

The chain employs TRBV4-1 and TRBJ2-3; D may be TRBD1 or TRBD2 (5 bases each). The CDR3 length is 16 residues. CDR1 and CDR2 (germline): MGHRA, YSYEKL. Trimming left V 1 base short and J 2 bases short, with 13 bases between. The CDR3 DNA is TGCGCCAGCAGCCAAGTTAGTAGGGGACCCACAGATACGCAGTATTTT. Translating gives CASSQVSRGPTDTQYF.

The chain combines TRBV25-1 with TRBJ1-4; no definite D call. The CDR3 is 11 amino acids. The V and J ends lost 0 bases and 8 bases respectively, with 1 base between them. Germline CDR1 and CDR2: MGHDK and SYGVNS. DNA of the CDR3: TGTGCCAGCAGTGAATACGAAAAACTGTTTTTT. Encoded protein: CASSEYEKLFF. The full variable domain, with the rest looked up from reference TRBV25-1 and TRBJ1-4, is EADIYQTPRYLVIGTGKKITLECSQTMGHDKMYWYQQDPGMELHLIHYSYGVNSTEKGDLSSESTVSRIRTEHFPLTLESARPSHTSQYLCASSEYEKLFFGSGTQLSVL.

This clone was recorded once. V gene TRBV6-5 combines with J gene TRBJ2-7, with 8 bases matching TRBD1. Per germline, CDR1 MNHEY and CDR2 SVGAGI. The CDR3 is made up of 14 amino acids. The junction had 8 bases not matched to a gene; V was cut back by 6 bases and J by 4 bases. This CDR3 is CASSNSRTGYEQYF. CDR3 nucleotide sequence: TGTGCCAGCAGCAATAGTAGGACAGGGTACGAGCAGTACTTC.

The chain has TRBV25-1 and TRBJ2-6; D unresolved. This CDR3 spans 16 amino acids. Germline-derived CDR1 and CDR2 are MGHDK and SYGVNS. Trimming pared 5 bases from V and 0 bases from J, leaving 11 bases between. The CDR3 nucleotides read TGTGCCAGCAGTACGACTCCCCGCTCTGGGGCCAACGTCCTGACTTTC. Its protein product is CASSTTPRSGANVLTF.

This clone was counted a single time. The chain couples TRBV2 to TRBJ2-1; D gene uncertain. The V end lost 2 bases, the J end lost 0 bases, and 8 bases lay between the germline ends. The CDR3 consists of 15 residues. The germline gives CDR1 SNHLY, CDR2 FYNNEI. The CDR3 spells CASSERSSSYNEQFF. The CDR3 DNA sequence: TGTGCCAGCAGTGAACGGTCGAGCTCCTACAATGAGCAGTTCTTC.